Following are 6 T cell receptor beta chains from one sample sequenced in a study of OX40 agonist ivuxolimab in advanced cancers. Some clones are missing from TCRdb's copy, which holds only in-frame ones; the method was immunoSEQ multiplex PCR. The sample has tens of thousands of clones, about nine tenths seen once. The material sequenced was CD4+ or CD8+ T cells sorted from blood, taken in a trial of the OX40 agonist ivuxolimab. All receptors derive from an adult with an advanced solid tumor such as melanoma, head and neck, liver or kidney cancer.

The chain has TRBV7-3 and TRBJ2-2; D possibly corresponds to TRBD2 (5 bases). The V end was cut by 1 base, the J end by 5 bases, with 8 bases between. Germline CDR1 and CDR2: SGHTA and FQGTGA. The CDR3 contains 14 residues. CDR3 protein: CASSLSPGTGELFF. The CDR3, as DNA: TGTGCCAGCAGCTTAAGCCCGGGGACCGGGGAGCTGTTTTTT.

This rearrangement joins TRBV5-6 to TRBJ1-2, with D unclear. V was trimmed by 0 bases and J by 6 bases, leaving 9 bases between them. Germline V gives CDR1 SGHDT, CDR2 YYEEEE. The CDR3 length is 13 residues. The CDR3 DNA sequence: TGTGCCAGCAGCTTGGGTTTGGCAAATGGCTACACCTTC. Protein: CASSLGLANGYTF.

V usage is TRBV4-1 and J usage is TRBJ2-2; TRBD2 agrees at 9 bases. Germline CDR1 MGHRA, CDR2 YSYEKL. The V gene end was trimmed by 4 bases and the J gene end by 5 bases; junction bases not matched to a gene: 5. This CDR3 is built from 15 residues. The CDR3 here is CASSPRREGTGELFF. In DNA form, the CDR3 reads TGCGCCAGCAGCCCAAGGCGGGAGGGAACCGGGGAGCTGTTTTTT.

The chain has TRBV12-5 and TRBJ2-5; 7 nucleotides line up with TRBD1. Trimming took 4 bases from V and 0 from J; bases not matched to a gene: 5. Germline V gives CDR1 LGHNT, CDR2 FRNRAP. The CDR3 is 15 amino acids. In DNA, the CDR3 is TGTGCTAGTGGTTGGGGGACAGAAAACCAAGAGACCCAGTACTTC. Translation: CASGWGTENQETQYF.

This chain joins TRBV7-9 and TRBJ1-1; D unresolved. CDR3 length equals 15 residues. The V end lost 0 bases, the J end lost 0 bases, and 8 bases lay between the germline ends. The germline gives CDR1 SEHNR, CDR2 FQNEAQ (reference sequence). CDR3 sequence (DNA): TGTGCCAGCAGCTTAGCGCCACTTATGAACACTGAAGCTTTCTTT. Translation: CASSLAPLMNTEAFF. The whole variable domain, filled in from reference TRBV7-9 and TRBJ1-1, reads DTGVSQNPRHKITKRGQNVTFRCDPISEHNRLYWYRQTLGQGPEFLTYFQNEAQLEKSRLLSDRFSAERPKGSFSTLEIQRTEQGDSAMYLCASSLAPLMNTEAFFGQGTRLTVV.

In its sample, this clone was seen once. CDR3 nucleotides: TGTGCCAGCAACGGACTAGCGGACTTACGTGAGCAGTTCTTC. It codes for CASNGLADLREQFF. V usage is TRBV27 and J usage is TRBJ2-1; 10 bases fit TRBD2. Germline CDR1 MNHEY, CDR2 SMNVEV (reference sequence). V trimming: 7 bases; J trimming: 9 bases; junction bases outside the gene matches: 9. CDR3 length: 14 amino acids.